The 3 T cell receptor beta chains below all came from one sample that was sequenced in a study of blood T cell repertoires in COVID-19. Here immunoSEQ multiplex PCR was the method, and the copy in TCRdb shows in-frame clones only, minus some. The repertoire holds about 86,000 clones, with roughly 82% as singletons. The sample comprised peripheral blood. The source of these receptors is a woman at least 80 years old with acute or convalescent COVID-19.

The V and J genes are TRBV28 and TRBJ2-1; 11 bases line up with TRBD1. The CDR3 extends over 16 amino acids. V gave up 6 bases and J gave up 9 bases; unmatched junction bases: 13. From germline, CDR1 is MDHEN and CDR2 SYDVKM. The DNA of the CDR3 is TGTGCCAGCAGACCGACGCCGGGACAGGGGGGCATTGAGCAGTTCTTC. It yields the protein CASRPTPGQGGIEQFF.

This clone was detected once. The gene calls are TRBV11-3 and TRBJ2-5; weak D call: TRBD2 (7 bases). The CDR3 is 18 residues long. Germline lookup yields CDR1 SGHNT and CDR2 YENEEA. Trimming removed 2 bases at V and 2 bases at J, with 21 bases between. The CDR3: CASSLRGSSGAEQETQYF. The CDR3 nucleotides are TGTGCCAGCAGCTTAAGGGGGTCTAGCGGAGCTGAGCAAGAGACCCAGTACTTC. The variable domain in full, with the rest retrieved from reference TRBV11-3 and TRBJ2-5, is EAGVVQSPRYKIIEKKQPVAFWCNPISGHNTLYWYLQNLGQGPELLIRYENEEAVDDSQLPKDRFSAERLKGVDSTLKIQPAELGDSAVYLCASSLRGSSGAEQETQYFGPGTRLLVL.

The chain has TRBV5-1 and TRBJ1-1; D uncertain. Trimming shortened V by 0 bases and J by 6 bases, and 12 bases separated the two germline ends. The CDR3 sequence is 14 residues long. From germline, CDR1 is SGHRS and CDR2 YFSETQ. The CDR3 loop is CASSLGDIPSEAFF. The CDR3 DNA follows: TGCGCCAGCAGCTTGGGCGACATCCCCTCTGAAGCTTTCTTT.